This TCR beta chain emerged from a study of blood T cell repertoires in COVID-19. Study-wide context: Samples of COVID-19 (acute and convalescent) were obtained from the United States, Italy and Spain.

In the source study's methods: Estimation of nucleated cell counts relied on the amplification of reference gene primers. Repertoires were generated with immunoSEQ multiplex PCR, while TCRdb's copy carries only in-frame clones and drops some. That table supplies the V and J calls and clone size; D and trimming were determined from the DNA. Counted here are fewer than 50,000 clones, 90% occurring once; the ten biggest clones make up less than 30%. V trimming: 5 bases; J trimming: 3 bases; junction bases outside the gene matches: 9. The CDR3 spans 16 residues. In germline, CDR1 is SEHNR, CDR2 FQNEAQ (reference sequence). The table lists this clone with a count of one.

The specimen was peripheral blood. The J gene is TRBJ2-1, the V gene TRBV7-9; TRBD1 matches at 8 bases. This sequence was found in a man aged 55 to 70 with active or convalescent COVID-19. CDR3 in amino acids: CASSDRDRIIYNEQFF. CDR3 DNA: TGTGCCAGCAGCGATCGGGACAGGATCATCTACAATGAGCAGTTCTTC. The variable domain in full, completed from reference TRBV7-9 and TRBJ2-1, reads DTGVSQNPRHKITKRGQNVTFRCDPISEHNRLYWYRQTLGQGPEFLTYFQNEAQLEKSRLLSDRFSAERPKGSFSTLEIQRTEQGDSAMYLCASSDRDRIIYNEQFFGPGTRLTVL.